The rows below give T cell receptor beta chains drawn from one sample of a study of OX40 agonist ivuxolimab in advanced cancers. Libraries were prepared by immunoSEQ multiplex PCR; TCRdb keeps only in-frame clonotypes and omits some of them. Of 84,000 or so clones listed, 94% are singletons. The source material was CD4+ or CD8+ T cells sorted from blood, sampled in a trial of the OX40 agonist ivuxolimab. The receptors derive from an adult with an advanced solid tumor such as melanoma, head and neck, liver or kidney cancer. Each CDR3 is given with its conserved first and last residue. A D gene is named only where the DNA matches it firmly. Where a row states a size, it is once, few, many or the class of an expanded clone; other rows omit it.

v_call	clone_size	cdr3_length	j_call	d_call	cdr3_aa	cdr3_nt
TRBV6-5	.	15	TRBJ1-6	.	CASNPTQVGNSPLHF	TGTGCCAGCAACCCGACCCAGGTGGGGAATTCACCCCTCCACTTT
TRBV30	.	16	TRBJ2-7	TRBD2	CAWIRIVLAGRYEQYF	TGTGCCTGGATCCGGATAGTACTAGCGGGACGCTACGAGCAGTACTTC
TRBV9	once	13	TRBJ2-1	.	CASSVGKYNEQFF	TGTGCCAGCAGCGTTGGGAAATACAATGAGCAGTTCTTC
TRBV9	.	16	TRBJ2-7	.	CASSEGVYGGAYEQYF	TGTGCCAGCAGCGAGGGGGTCTATGGGGGAGCCTACGAGCAGTACTTC
TRBV13	once	14	TRBJ2-7	.	CASSLAFVAYEQYF	TGTGCCAGCAGCTTAGCGTTTGTGGCCTACGAGCAGTACTTC
TRBV7-9	.	16	TRBJ1-4	.	CASSLVLTLLHEKLFF	TGTGCCAGCAGCTTAGTCCTGACGCTACTCCATGAAAAACTGTTTTTT
TRBV11-2	.	13	TRBJ1-1	.	CASSLGGLTEAFF	TGTGCCAGCAGCCTAGGTGGGTTGACTGAAGCTTTCTTT
TRBV6-5	once	13	TRBJ2-5	TRBD1	CASSLDRGETQYF	TGTGCCAGCAGCCTCGACAGGGGAGAGACCCAGTACTTC
TRBV30	.	14	TRBJ2-7	TRBD2	CAWSWTSASYEQYF	TGTGCCTGGAGTTGGACTAGCGCCTCCTACGAGCAGTACTTC
TRBV7-2	.	13	TRBJ2-7	.	CASSSRSDYEQYF	TGTGCCAGCAGCTCCCGATCTGACTACGAGCAGTACTTC
TRBV6-4	once	12	TRBJ2-1	.	CASSDGNNEQFF	TGTGCCAGCAGTGACGGAAACAATGAGCAGTTCTTC
TRBV30	.	16	TRBJ2-7	.	CAWSVLAAGRTYEQYF	TGTGCCTGGAGTGTACTCGCGGCGGGTCGAACCTACGAGCAGTACTTC
TRBV7-9	.	15	TRBJ2-7	.	CASSLSTNRAYEQYF	TGTGCCAGCAGCTTATCCACCAACAGGGCCTACGAGCAGTACTTC
TRBV9	.	17	TRBJ2-2	TRBD1	CASSVGLQGANTGELFF	TGTGCCAGCAGCGTAGGTCTGCAGGGGGCTAACACCGGGGAGCTGTTTTTT
TRBV7-9	few	16	TRBJ2-2	TRBD1	CASSLDNRGSTGELFF	TGTGCCAGCAGCTTAGATAACAGGGGAAGCACCGGGGAGCTGTTTTTT
TRBV9	.	14	TRBJ2-1	TRBD2	CASTPSGRANEQFF	TGTGCCAGCACCCCTAGCGGGAGAGCCAATGAGCAGTTCTTC
TRBV7-2	.	15	TRBJ2-3	.	CASSLRGGGTDTQYF	TGTGCCAGCAGCTTAAGGGGGGGCGGCACAGATACGCAGTATTTT
TRBV6-1	.	15	TRBJ2-7	TRBD1	CASSGSDRGLYEQYF	TGTGCCAGCAGTGGTTCGGACAGGGGGCTCTACGAGCAGTACTTC
TRBV11-2	once	13	TRBJ1-3	.	CASSSRPGNTIYF	TGTGCCAGCAGCTCACGACCCGGAAACACCATATATTTT
TRBV30	.	12	TRBJ2-7	.	CAWSVSPYEQYF	TGTGCCTGGAGTGTAAGTCCCTACGAGCAGTACTTC
TRBV18	few	14	TRBJ2-7	TRBD1	CASSRTGEPYEQYF	TGTGCCAGCTCCCGGACAGGCGAGCCCTACGAGCAGTACTTC
TRBV27	.	15	TRBJ2-3	.	CASSPEAAGTDTQYF	TGTGCCAGCAGCCCCGAGGCAGCGGGCACAGATACGCAGTATTTT
TRBV5-1	once	15	TRBJ2-1	TRBD2	CASSKGTSGDNEQFF	TGCGCCAGCAGCAAGGGGACTAGCGGTGACAATGAGCAGTTCTTC
TRBV9	.	16	TRBJ2-2	.	CASSVTWTVRSGELFF	TGTGCCAGCAGCGTAACTTGGACAGTGAGGTCCGGGGAGCTGTTTTTT
TRBV11-3	.	15	TRBJ1-4	TRBD1	CASSSPGQGNEKLFF	TGTGCCAGCAGCTCGCCGGGACAGGGGAACGAAAAACTGTTTTTT
TRBV28	.	16	TRBJ2-1	.	CASSSHAGSSYNEQFF	TGTGCCAGCAGTTCGCACGCAGGGAGCTCCTACAATGAGCAGTTCTTC
TRBV6-5	.	15	TRBJ2-3	.	CASSPTAGRADTQYF	TGTGCCAGCAGTCCCACGGCGGGACGGGCAGATACGCAGTATTTT
TRBV7-9	.	14	TRBJ2-7	.	CASGRLNYKYEQYF	TGTGCCAGCGGGCGGCTAAACTACAAATACGAGCAGTACTTC
TRBV10-2	.	12	TRBJ1-2	.	CASGGRASDYTF	TGCGCCAGTGGGGGCAGGGCTTCGGACTACACCTTC
TRBV7-9	.	16	TRBJ2-7	.	CASSLVPGPQFYEQYF	TGTGCCAGCAGCTTAGTTCCAGGACCGCAGTTCTACGAGCAGTACTTC
TRBV9	.	15	TRBJ1-5	.	CASSPGGGAGQPQHF	TGTGCCAGCAGCCCCGGGGGGGGCGCCGGTCAGCCCCAGCATTTT
TRBV13	.	17	TRBJ2-7	TRBD2	CASSSSPWTSGTYEQYF	TGTGCCAGCAGCTCCTCGCCTTGGACTAGCGGGACCTACGAGCAGTACTTC
TRBV7-8	.	14	TRBJ2-7	.	CASSLAGNSYEQYF	TGTGCCAGCAGCTTAGCGGGGAACTCCTACGAGCAGTACTTC
TRBV4-3	.	18	TRBJ1-2	TRBD1	CASSQDRFPTGGSYGYTF	TGCGCCAGCAGCCAAGATAGATTCCCAACAGGGGGTTCCTATGGCTACACCTTC
TRBV7-3	.	17	TRBJ2-1	.	CASSLLGARELTDEQFF	TGTGCCAGCAGCTTATTGGGGGCGCGGGAGTTAACCGATGAGCAGTTCTTC